This paragraph covers one TCR beta chain sequence. Its antigen is as yet unknown. The length of the CDR3 is 13 residues. Per the germline V gene, CDR1 is SQVTM and CDR2 is ANQGSEA. Trimming cost V 4 bases and J 6 bases, with 15 bases left between them. This sample was taken from a study of cytomegalovirus exposure and HLA in healthy donors. Generated by immunoSEQ multiplex PCR, the TCRdb table keeps only in-frame clones and is missing some. Of some 270,000 clones listed, 86% are singletons. Overall study results and limits: In vitro confirmation showed a few CMV-associated chains to be CMV antigen specific.

This receptor was taken from a young woman in good health and CMV-seronegative. This chain uses TRBV29-1 with TRBJ1-1; D not resolved. Sequencing was performed on PBMCs. CDR3 sequence reads: CSVVRETRAEAFF. CDR3 sequence (DNA): TGCAGCGTTGTAAGGGAAACGAGGGCTGAAGCTTTCTTT.